A selection of T cell receptor beta chains follows, all from one sample in a study of T cell responses to AZD1222 COVID-19 vaccine. The assay was immunoSEQ multiplex PCR, and TCRdb's table has in-frame clones only and misses some. The table records fewer than 150,000 clones, about 93% of them present only once. The source was peripheral blood, collected on day 0 of AZD1222 vaccination. The receptors stem from an adult in good health. The CDR3 runs from the conserved cysteine through the conserved F or W. D genes are given only for firm matches. Rows give clone size only sometimes, using once, few, many, or a class for an expanded clone.

J,V,size,length,D,DNA,CDR3
TRBJ1-1,TRBV11-1,-,14,-,TGTGCCAGCAGCTCCCGGGGGGGGAGGACTGAAGCTTTCTTT,CASSSRGGRTEAFF
TRBJ1-3,TRBV6-6,-,17,-,TGTGCCAGCAGTCCCCAGAGAACAATGAGCTCTGGAAACACCATATATTTT,CASSPQRTMSSGNTIYF
TRBJ2-5,TRBV3-1/TRBV3-2,-,18,-,TGTGCCAGCAGCCAAGCAGATGGGGGCGGGCTCGACGGAGAGACCCAGTACTTC,CASSQADGGGLDGETQYF
TRBJ1-1,TRBV27,-,13,TRBD1,TGTGCCAGCAGTACTGGGACAGTATCAGAAACTTTCTTT,CASSTGTVSETFF
TRBJ2-7,TRBV10-1,-,16,TRBD1,TGCGCCAGCAGTGCGACCGGGACAGGGATGGGCCACGAGCAGTACTTC,CASSATGTGMGHEQYF
TRBJ2-2,TRBV30,once,13,-,TGTGCCTGGAGTGAATACGTCACCGGGGAGCTGTTTTTT,CAWSEYVTGELFF
TRBJ1-3,TRBV5-1,-,13,-,TGCGCCAGCGGAGGGGAGTCCGGAAACACCATATATTTT,CASGGESGNTIYF
TRBJ1-1,TRBV7-9,-,14,-,TGTGCCAGCAGCTTAGGCCCAGGGATCACTGAAGCTTTCTTT,CASSLGPGITEAFF
TRBJ2-7,TRBV30,-,13,TRBD1,TGTGCCTCTCTACCACAGGGGTTCCACGAGCAGTACTTC,CASLPQGFHEQYF
TRBJ1-2,TRBV9,-,14,-,TGTGCCAGCACCCTCGGGACGGAAGACTATGGCTACACCTTC,CASTLGTEDYGYTF
TRBJ2-7,TRBV6-6,-,14,-,TGTGCCAGCACCACGGGGGCAGGGAGTACGGAGCAGTACTTC,CASTTGAGSTEQYF
TRBJ1-1,TRBV7-9,-,15,TRBD1,TGTGCCAGCAGCGCCCGACAGGGACTGAACACTGAAGCTTTCTTT,CASSARQGLNTEAFF
TRBJ1-6,TRBV18,-,14,TRBD1,TGTGCCAGCTCACCAGGGACAGTTCATTCACCCCTCCACTTT,CASSPGTVHSPLHF
TRBJ1-2,TRBV2,-,13,-,TGTGCCAGCAGCGATGGGACGAACTATGGCTACACCTTC,CASSDGTNYGYTF
TRBJ1-1,TRBV2,-,14,-,TGTGCCAGCAGCGACGCTTTACAGGGCACTGAAGCTTTCTTT,CASSDALQGTEAFF
TRBJ2-3,TRBV18,-,15,TRBD2,TGTGCCAGCTCGGACAGCGGGGGGGTCGCAGATACGCAGTATTTT,CASSDSGGVADTQYF
TRBJ2-7,TRBV7-2,-,15,TRBD2,TGTGCCAGCAGCTTAGACCCTAGCGGAGCCTACGAGCAGTACTTC,CASSLDPSGAYEQYF
TRBJ2-1,TRBV21-1,-,13,-,TGTGCCAGCGGAGGGGATGGCTACAATGAGCAGTTCTTC,CASGGDGYNEQFF
TRBJ2-1,TRBV2,-,14,-,TGTGCCAGCAGCGCAGGGATTATGGGCAATGAGCAGTTCTTC,CASSAGIMGNEQFF
TRBJ1-2,TRBV4-2,-,14,-,TGTGCCAGCAGCCAAGATAACAGGGTGTATGGCTACACCTTC,CASSQDNRVYGYTF
TRBJ1-2,TRBV7-2,-,17,TRBD1,TGTGCCAGCAGCATAGGAAGGGGGCCGATGGGTACCTATGGCTACACCTTC,CASSIGRGPMGTYGYTF
TRBJ1-5,TRBV6-5,-,13,-,TGTGCCCAAAGATGGGTTCCTAATCAGCCCCAGCATTTT,CAQRWVPNQPQHF
TRBJ1-4,TRBV3-1/TRBV3-2,-,14,TRBD1,TGTGCCAGCGGTTTGACAGGGGACACTGAAAAACTGTTTTTT,CASGLTGDTEKLFF
TRBJ1-6,TRBV6-1,once,12,-,TGTGCCAGCAGTGAAAGCGGTTCACCCCTCCACTTT,CASSESGSPLHF
TRBJ1-6,TRBV6-5,-,14,TRBD1,TGTGCCAGCAGTTTGGGGACAGGGAATTCACCCCTCCACTTT,CASSLGTGNSPLHF
TRBJ1-2,TRBV5-1,-,13,-,TGCGCCAGCAGCTTGGGAGCGAGCTATGGCTACACCTTC,CASSLGASYGYTF
TRBJ2-3,TRBV29-1,-,14,TRBD1,TGCAGCGTTGAAGGGCGACAGGGGACAGATACGCAGTATTTT,CSVEGRQGTDTQYF
TRBJ1-5,TRBV9,-,9,-,TGTGCCCCCATCCAGCCCCAGCATTTT,CAPIQPQHF
TRBJ1-2,TRBV2,once,13,-,TGTGCCAGCAGTGAAGGGGAGGACAGCCCCCCGCCCTTC,CASSEGEDSPPPF
TRBJ1-6,TRBV7-2,-,13,-,TGTGCCAGCAGCTTAGAGAGGGTCTCACCCCTCCACTTT,CASSLERVSPLHF
TRBJ1-2,TRBV3-1/TRBV3-2,-,16,-,TGTGCCAGCAGCCCGACCCGGACTGTTCCTCGCTATGGCTACACCTTC,CASSPTRTVPRYGYTF
TRBJ1-2,TRBV19,-,14,-,TGTGCCAGTACCCGATCCCAGGGAAACTATGGCTACACCTTC,CASTRSQGNYGYTF
TRBJ2-1,TRBV5-1,-,15,-,TGCGCCAGCAGCTTGGGGTGGGGCGCCTACAATGAGCAGTTCTTC,CASSLGWGAYNEQFF